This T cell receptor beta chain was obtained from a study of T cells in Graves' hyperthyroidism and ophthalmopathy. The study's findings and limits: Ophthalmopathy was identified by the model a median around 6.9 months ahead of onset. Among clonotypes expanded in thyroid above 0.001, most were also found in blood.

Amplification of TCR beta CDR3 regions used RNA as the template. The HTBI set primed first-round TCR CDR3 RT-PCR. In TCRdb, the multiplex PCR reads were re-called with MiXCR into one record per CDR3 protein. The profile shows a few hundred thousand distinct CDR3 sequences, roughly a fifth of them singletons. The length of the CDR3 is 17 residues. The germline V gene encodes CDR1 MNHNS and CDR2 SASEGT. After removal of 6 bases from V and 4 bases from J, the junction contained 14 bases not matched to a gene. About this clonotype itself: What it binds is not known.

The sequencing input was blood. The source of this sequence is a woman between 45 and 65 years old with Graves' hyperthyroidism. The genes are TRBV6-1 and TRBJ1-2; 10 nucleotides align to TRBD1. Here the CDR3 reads CASSQGLGTGARYGYTF. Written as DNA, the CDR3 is TGTGCCAGCAGCCAGGGACTCGGGACAGGGGCCCGCTATGGCTACACCTTC.